These 15 T cell receptor beta chains share one sample of origin, sequenced in a study of T cells in Graves' hyperthyroidism and ophthalmopathy. RNA transcripts were the template for amplifying TCR beta CDR3 regions. Using the HTBI primer set, a first-round RT-PCR was run on the TCR CDR3. TCRdb reanalysed the multiplex PCR reads using MiXCR and keeps one entry per CDR3 protein. The sample gives approximately 530,000 distinct CDR3 sequences, 16% of which show up once; 15% to 20% is in the top ten. The sample taken for sequencing was blood. These receptors came from a woman in her late teens or twenties with Graves' hyperthyroidism.

This clonotype was observed many times. The V and J genes are TRBV6-1 and TRBJ1-5; 8 nucleotides agree with TRBD1. V was pared by 6 bases and J by 3 bases, with 4 bases of the junction left unmatched. CDR1 and CDR2 from the germline V gene are MNHNS and SASEGT. The length of the CDR3 is 14 residues. CDR3 sequence (DNA): TGTGCCAGCAGGGGGACAGGAATCAATCAGCCCCAGCATTTT. Its translation: CASRGTGINQPQHF.

Note on this clonotype: The junction and the germline gene differ at one end; a read error may be behind it. This chain connects TRBV20-1 to TRBJ2-1; 14 nucleotides line up with TRBD2. The last part of the DNA fits TRBJ2-7 better; the J call may be wrong. CDR1 and CDR2 from the germline V gene are DFQATT and SNEGSKA (reference sequence). The CDR3 loop spans 17 amino acids. The CDR3 reads CRARDRTSGRSYNEQYF. DNA of the CDR3: TGCCGTGCTAGAGACCGGACTAGCGGGAGGTCCTACAATGAGCAGTACTTC.

In this sample, this clonotype turned up many times. This chain links TRBV20-1 with TRBJ2-4; D unclear. The CDR3 length is 13 residues. Trimming removed 5 bases from V and 8 bases from J, with 16 bases in between. In germline, CDR1 is DFQATT, CDR2 SNEGSKA (reference sequence). As DNA, the CDR3 is TGCAGTGCTGCCCGACTCCTCTCAGACATTCAGTACTTC. Translating gives CSAARLLSDIQYF.

This clonotype was counted a few times. V is TRBV30 and J is TRBJ1-2; 8 bases are shared with TRBD1. Losses at the gene ends were 4 bases for V and 8 bases for J; bases not matched to a gene: 9. CDR1 and CDR2 from the germline V gene are GTSNPN and SVGIG (reference sequence). The CDR3 extends over 13 amino acids. The CDR3 region is CAWITLAGGGYTF. CDR3 DNA sequence: TGTGCCTGGATTACCCTGGCAGGGGGCGGCTACACCTTC. The variable domain in full, with the rest retrieved from reference TRBV30 and TRBJ1-2, is SQTIHQWPATLVQPVGSPLSLECTVEGTSNPNLYWYRQAAGRGLQLLFYSVGIGQISSEVPQNLSASRPQDRQFILSSKKLLLSDSGFYLCAWITLAGGGYTFGSGTRLTVV.

This clonotype was found a few times. The chain uses TRBV5-6 and TRBJ1-5; TRBD1 agrees at 7 bases. J gave up 0 bases and V 3 bases, and 9 bases lay outside the gene matches. CDR1 is SGHDT, CDR2 YYEEEE, per germline. The CDR3 sequence is 17 residues long. The chain's CDR3 is CASSWFGQDSSNQPQHF. CDR3 DNA sequence: TGTGCCAGCAGCTGGTTTGGACAGGACAGTAGCAATCAGCCCCAGCATTTT.

In this sample, this clonotype turned up a few times. The V and J genes are TRBV20-1 and TRBJ1-1; 9 nucleotides agree with TRBD1. Germline V gives CDR1 DFQATT, CDR2 SNEGSKA (reference sequence). The length of the CDR3 is 13 residues. CDR3 bases: TGCAGACCACAGGGGGCGTTTAACACTGAAGCTTTCTTT. It yields the protein CRPQGAFNTEAFF.

The table lists this clonotype with many counts. This CDR3 reads CASSLLDGGNTEAFF. CDR3 DNA: TGCGCCAGCAGCCTTTTGGACGGAGGGAACACTGAAGCTTTCTTT. The rearrangement links TRBV4-3 to TRBJ1-1, with D hard to call. The CDR3 covers 15 residues. The germline V gene encodes CDR1 LGHNA and CDR2 YSLEER. The V end was cut by 4 bases, the J end by 1 base, with 13 bases between.

This clonotype has a handful of counts. The chain's CDR3 is CASSPPSMRSSYNEQFF. CDR3 in DNA: TGTGCCAGCAGTCCCCCGAGTATGCGGAGCTCCTACAATGAGCAGTTCTTC. This rearrangement joins TRBV12-3 or TRBV12-4 to TRBJ2-1; D is undetermined. Trimming stripped 5 bases from V and 0 bases from J, with 17 bases between. CDR3 length: 17 residues.

CDR3 amino acids: CSPTSSGRAEDTQYF. CDR3 DNA sequence: TGCAGTCCCACGTCTAGCGGGAGGGCCGAGGATACGCAGTATTTT. The rearrangement links TRBV20-1 to TRBJ2-3; 12 nucleotides agree with TRBD2. Germline V CDR1 and CDR2: DFQATT, SNEGSKA (reference sequence). There are 15 residues in the CDR3. J was trimmed by 6 bases and V by 8 bases; bases with no gene match: 12.

This clonotype was seen more than once but under ten times. The chain combines TRBV6-1 with TRBJ2-3; either TRBD1 or TRBD2 may fit D (5 bases each). The V gene lost 6 bases and the J gene lost 2 bases, with 12 bases spanning the gap. This CDR3 contains 14 residues. CDR1 and CDR2 (germline): MNHNS, SASEGT. The CDR3 protein is CASSPGPITDTQYF. The CDR3 DNA is TGTGCCAGCAGCCCGGGACCGATCACAGATACGCAGTATTTT.

The chain couples TRBV27 to TRBJ2-2; 7 bases line up with TRBD1. CDR3 size: 16 residues. The germline V gene has CDR1 MNHEY and CDR2 SMNVEV (reference sequence). Unmatched junction bases numbered 8, after V lost 5 bases and J lost 2 bases. The chain's CDR3 is CASSPYRTGNTGELFF. In nucleotides, the CDR3 is TGTGCCAGCAGTCCCTACCGGACAGGAAACACCGGGGAGCTGTTTTTT.

This clonotype occurred many times. The V gene is TRBV7-8, the J gene TRBJ2-1; perhaps TRBD2 as D (6 bases). V was pared by 2 bases and J by 4 bases, with 15 bases between. The CDR3 length is 16 residues. Germline CDR1 SGHVS, CDR2 FQNEAQ. The DNA for the CDR3 is TGTGCCAGCAGCTTATTTAGAGCTGCGGGGTACAATGAGCAGTTCTTC. It codes for CASSLFRAAGYNEQFF.

This clonotype was recorded a few times. The gene calls are TRBV7-2 and TRBJ1-3; D uncertain. The V end was cut by 1 base, the J end by 1 base, with 8 bases between. The CDR3 spans 15 residues. Germline CDR1 SGHTA, CDR2 FQGNSA. The CDR3 DNA reads TGTGCCAGCAGCTTAGGGCGGATATCTGGAAACACCATATATTTT. Its protein product is CASSLGRISGNTIYF.

This clonotype was seen many times. The V call is TRBV7-2, the J call TRBJ2-1; no definite D call. CDR3 length: 14 amino acids. Per germline, CDR1 SGHTA and CDR2 FQGNSA. V lost 1 base and J 3 bases, leaving 7 bases between the germline ends. In nucleotides, the CDR3 is TGTGCCAGCAGCTTAGTCCCCTTCTACAATGAGCAGTTCTTC. The encoded protein is CASSLVPFYNEQFF.

In this sample, this clonotype turned up many times. The CDR3 DNA reads TGTGCCAGCAGCTTAGTTGCGGGAGACTATGGCTACACCTTC. Protein: CASSLVAGDYGYTF. The rearrangement joins TRBV7-8 to TRBJ1-2; D is unclear. This CDR3 region has 14 residues. Trimming cost V 1 base and J 3 bases, with 9 bases left between them. CDR1 and CDR2 from the germline V gene are SGHVS and FQNEAQ.